The 5 T cell receptor beta chains listed next were all sequenced from one sample in a study of beta chain features in type 1 diabetes. Every bit of the isolated RNA underwent reverse transcription, so sequencing read expressed TCRB transcripts. The method was immunoSEQ multiplex PCR; TCRdb's version includes in-frame clones alone and lacks a portion of them. The data contain about 180,000 clones, 10% to 15% of them singletons. Source material: central memory CD4+ T cells from blood. Receptors were obtained from a woman aged 18-29 years in good health.

CDR3 nucleotide sequence: TGCAGCGTTGACCCGGGGGTATCAGGGGAAAAACTGTTTTTT. This sequence encodes CSVDPGVSGEKLFF. The chain recombines TRBV29-1 with TRBJ1-4; maybe TRBD1 (5 bases). The germline V gene has CDR1 SQVTM and CDR2 ANQGSEA. Trimming pared 3 bases from V and 8 bases from J, leaving 16 bases between. The CDR3 has 14 residues.

CDR3 in DNA: TGTGCCAGCAGTGCACACCATGGGGGGGCGACCCAGTACTTC. Translation gives CASSAHHGGATQYF. The chain links TRBV28 to TRBJ2-5, with a possible D match to TRBD2 (7 bases). Trimming took 5 bases from V and 7 from J, leaving 17 bases between them. Germline CDR1 MDHEN, CDR2 SYDVKM. The CDR3 extends over 14 amino acids. Filled out from reference TRBV28 and TRBJ2-5, the complete variable domain reads DVKVTQSSRYLVKRTGEKVFLECVQDMDHENMFWYRQDPGLGLRLIYFSYDVKMKEKGDIPEGYSVSREKKERFSLILESASTNQTSMYLCASSAHHGGATQYFGPGTRLLVL.

In its sample, this clone was seen a few times. V and J are TRBV15 and TRBJ1-2; 9 bases align to TRBD1. Germline-derived CDR1 and CDR2 are LNHNV and YYDKDF (reference sequence). The V segment lost 3 bases and the J segment 4 bases; nucleotides outside the gene matches: 15. The CDR3 sequence is 18 residues long. The CDR3 here is CATSRDRRGQGRIYGYTF. The CDR3 DNA reads as TGTGCCACCAGCAGGGATCGGCGGGGACAGGGCAGGATCTATGGCTACACCTTC.

This clone was detected only a few times. V usage is TRBV7-3 and J usage is TRBJ2-3; the D is unclear. The V end was cut by 2 bases, the J end by 6 bases, with 6 bases between. Looked up from germline, CDR1 is SGHTA and CDR2 is FQGTGA. CDR3 length: 12 amino acids. The CDR3 DNA is TGTGCCAGCAGCTTAGTAGTGGATACGCAGTATTTT. Translation gives CASSLVVDTQYF.

The chain has TRBV9 and TRBJ2-2; 11 nucleotides agree with TRBD2. Germline-derived CDR1 and CDR2 are SGDLS and YYNGEE. This CDR3 spans 14 amino acids. Unmatched junction bases numbered 7, after V lost 6 bases and J lost 9 bases. CDR3 nucleotide sequence: TGTGCCAGCACGACTAGCGGGACGAGTTGGGAGCTGTTTTTT. Its protein product is CASTTSGTSWELFF. Full variable domain (outside the CDR3, taken from reference TRBV9 and TRBJ2-2): DSGVTQTPKHLITATGQRVTLRCSPRSGDLSVYWYQQSLDQGLQFLIQYYNGEERAKGNILERFSAQQFPDLHSELNLSSLELGDSALYFCASTTSGTSWELFFGEGSRLTVL.